One sample yielded the 4 T cell receptor beta chains listed below, sequenced in a study of identifying expanded T cells in peripheral blood. The table came from immunoSEQ multiplex PCR; TCRdb's copy has only in-frame clones and leaves some out. Here the sample spans fewer than 80,000 clones, approximately 82% being singletons. The specimen was blood. These receptors originate from a person aged 18 to 70 in good health.

The genes are TRBV10-3 and TRBJ2-7; 9 bases are shared with TRBD1. The CDR3 spans 15 residues. V was pared by 10 bases and J by 4 bases, with 14 bases of the junction left unmatched. Germline V gene sequence: CDR1 ENHRY, CDR2 SYGVKD. The CDR3 bases are TGTGCCACCCACCCGGGCTGGACAGGGGCGTACGAGCAGTACTTC. It is translated as CATHPGWTGAYEQYF.

V is TRBV19 and J is TRBJ2-3; D remains ambiguous. CDR1 is LNHDA, CDR2 SQIVND, per germline (reference sequence). Trimming cost V 5 bases and J 2 bases, with 17 bases left between them. The CDR3 consists of 16 residues. The CDR3 DNA is TGTGCCAGTAGTGGAAAGTCCGGATCCATCACAGATACGCAGTATTTT. Translation: CASSGKSGSITDTQYF. Complete variable domain (other parts from reference TRBV19 and TRBJ2-3): DGGITQSPKYLFRKEGQNVTLSCEQNLNHDAMYWYRQDPGQGLRLIYYSQIVNDFQKGDIAEGYSVSREKKESFPLTVTSAQKNPTAFYLCASSGKSGSITDTQYFGPGTRLTVL.

The chain links TRBV10-3 to TRBJ2-1; 9 bases map to TRBD1. V lost 10 bases and J lost 7; bases outside the gene matches: 11. In germline, CDR1 is ENHRY, CDR2 SYGVKD. This CDR3 spans 14 amino acids. DNA for the CDR3: TGTGCCACTGGACAGGGGAATATTCTGAATGAGCAGTTCTTC. Encoded protein: CATGQGNILNEQFF.

V is TRBV7-9 and J is TRBJ2-3, with unresolved D. The CDR3 contains 13 residues. Trimming pared 0 bases from V and 5 bases from J, leaving 6 bases between. From germline, CDR1 is SEHNR and CDR2 FQNEAQ (reference sequence). The CDR3 DNA reads as TGTGCCAGCAGCTTAGCTTCGGGAGATACGCAGTATTTT. Amino acids: CASSLASGDTQYF.